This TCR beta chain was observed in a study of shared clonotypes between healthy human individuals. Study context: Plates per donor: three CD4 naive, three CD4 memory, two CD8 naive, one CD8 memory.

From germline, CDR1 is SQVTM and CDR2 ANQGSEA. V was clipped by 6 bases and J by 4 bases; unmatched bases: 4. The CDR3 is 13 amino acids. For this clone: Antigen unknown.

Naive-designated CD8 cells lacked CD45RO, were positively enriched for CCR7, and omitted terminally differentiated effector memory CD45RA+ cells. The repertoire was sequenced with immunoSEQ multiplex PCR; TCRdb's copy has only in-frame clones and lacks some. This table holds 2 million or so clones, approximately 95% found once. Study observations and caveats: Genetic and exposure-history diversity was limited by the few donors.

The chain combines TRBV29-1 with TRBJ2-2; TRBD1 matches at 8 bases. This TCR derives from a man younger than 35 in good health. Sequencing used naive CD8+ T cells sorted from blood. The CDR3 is CSVVTGGTGELFF. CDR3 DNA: TGCAGCGTCGTAACAGGGGGCACCGGGGAGCTGTTTTTT.